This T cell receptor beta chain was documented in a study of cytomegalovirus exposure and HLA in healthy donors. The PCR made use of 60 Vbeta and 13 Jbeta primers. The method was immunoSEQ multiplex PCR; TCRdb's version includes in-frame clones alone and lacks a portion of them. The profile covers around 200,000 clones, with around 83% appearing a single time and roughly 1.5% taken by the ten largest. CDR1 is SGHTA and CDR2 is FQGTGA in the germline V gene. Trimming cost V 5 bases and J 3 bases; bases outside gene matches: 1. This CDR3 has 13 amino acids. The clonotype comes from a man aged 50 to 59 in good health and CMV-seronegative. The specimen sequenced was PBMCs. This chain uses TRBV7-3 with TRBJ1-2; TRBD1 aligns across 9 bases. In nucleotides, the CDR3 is TGTGCCAGCAGCCGACAGGGGGACTATGGCTACACCTTC. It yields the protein CASSRQGDYGYTF.